The present TCR beta chain was sequenced within a study of Graves' ophthalmopathy and Graves' hyperthyroidism. This clonotype was seen many times. As yet, its antigen is unknown. General study points: The model's prediction of ophthalmopathy progression had 70.59% sensitivity and roughly 72% specificity.

Amplified TCR beta CDR3 regions were obtained using RNA transcripts as template. An initial RT-PCR round employing HTBI primers preceded a second-round multiplex PCR. Each CDR3 protein gets one entry after TCRdb re-called the multiplex PCR reads with MiXCR. This sample has some 170,000 distinct CDR3 sequences, with 35% to 50% found just once. Trimming took off 7 bases at V and 8 bases at J, with 18 bases between the two ends. This CDR3 has 15 residues. The germline V gene encodes CDR1 ENHRY and CDR2 SYGVKD. The source of this sequence is a man under 40 with Graves' ophthalmopathy. Sequencing was done on a sample of peripheral blood. V and J are TRBV10-3 and TRBJ1-6, with D possibly matching TRBD1 (6 bases). DNA of the CDR3: TGTGCCATCACCCCAGGGGCCTCGAAGGATTCACCCCTCCACTTT. This codes for CAITPGASKDSPLHF.